This TCR beta chain was captured by sequencing in a study of Ad26.COV2.S vaccination and SARS-CoV-2 variants. The wider study: Participants got Ad26.COV2.S intramuscularly, once or twice 56 days apart.

As to treatment: around 19 received Ad26.COV2.S at low or high dose, single or two shots; five or six received placebo; per-sample allocation not given. Sampling was performed 63 days after the first vaccine or placebo injection. The study used a vaccine consisting of an Ad26 vector that expressed Wuhan-strain SARS-CoV-2 spike. The method was immunoSEQ multiplex PCR; TCRdb's version includes in-frame clones alone and lacks a portion of them. This sample has around 300,000 clones, with around 89% found just once. Germline values: CDR1 MGHRA, CDR2 YSYEKL. The CDR3 totals 15 residues. The V segment lost 0 bases and the J segment 7 bases; nucleotides outside the gene matches: 8.

The clonotype was recovered from a person aged 18-65 years who received the Ad26.COV2.S COVID-19 vaccine or a placebo. The material sequenced was peripheral blood, taken in a trial of Ad26.COV2.S vaccine versus placebo. The chain employs TRBV4-1 and TRBJ1-2, with TRBD1 matching over 7 bases. CDR3 sequence (DNA): TGCGCCAGCAGCCAAGATCACTTCGGGGACAGTGGCTACACCTTC. This translates into CASSQDHFGDSGYTF.